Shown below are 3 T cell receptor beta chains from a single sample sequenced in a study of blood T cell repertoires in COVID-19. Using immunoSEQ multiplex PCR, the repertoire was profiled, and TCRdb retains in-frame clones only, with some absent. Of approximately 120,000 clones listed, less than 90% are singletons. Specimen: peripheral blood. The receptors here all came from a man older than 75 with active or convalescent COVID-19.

CDR3 bases: TGTGCCAGCAGCAAAACGGACTTAAGCTCCTACGAGCAGTACTTC. It specifies CASSKTDLSSYEQYF. This chain connects TRBV21-1 to TRBJ2-7; TRBD2 is the table's D call and was not checked against the DNA. TRBV21-1 is reported as a pseudogene. The CDR3 spans 15 residues.

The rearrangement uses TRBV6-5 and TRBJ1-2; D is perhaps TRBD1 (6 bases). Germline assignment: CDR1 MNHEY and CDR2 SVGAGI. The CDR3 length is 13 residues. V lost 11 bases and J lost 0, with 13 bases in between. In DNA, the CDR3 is TGTGCCTCCAACAGGGCCCCTAACTATGGCTACACCTTC. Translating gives CASNRAPNYGYTF.

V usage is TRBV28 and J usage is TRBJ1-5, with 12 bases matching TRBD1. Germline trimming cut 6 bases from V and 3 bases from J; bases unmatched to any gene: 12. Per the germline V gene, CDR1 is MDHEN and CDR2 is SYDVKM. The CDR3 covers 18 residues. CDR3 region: CASSSPGTGGVFNQPQHF. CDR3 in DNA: TGTGCCAGCAGCTCACCCGGGACAGGGGGCGTATTCAATCAGCCCCAGCATTTT.